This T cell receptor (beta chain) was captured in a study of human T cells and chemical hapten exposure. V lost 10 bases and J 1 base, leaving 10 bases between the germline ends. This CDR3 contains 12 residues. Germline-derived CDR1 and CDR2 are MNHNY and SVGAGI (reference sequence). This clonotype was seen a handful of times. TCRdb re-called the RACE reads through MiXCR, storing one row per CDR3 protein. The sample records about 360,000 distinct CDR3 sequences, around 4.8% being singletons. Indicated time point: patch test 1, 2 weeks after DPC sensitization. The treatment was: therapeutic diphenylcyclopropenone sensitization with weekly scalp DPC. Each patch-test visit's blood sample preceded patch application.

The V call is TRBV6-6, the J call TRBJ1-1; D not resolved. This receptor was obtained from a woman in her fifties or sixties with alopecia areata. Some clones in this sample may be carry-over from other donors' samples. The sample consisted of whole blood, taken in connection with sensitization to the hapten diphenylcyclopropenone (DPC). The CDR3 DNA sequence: TGTGCCATTGGACTAGCGAACACTGAAGCTTTCTTT. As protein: CAIGLANTEAFF.